Shown below are 11 T cell receptor beta chains from a single sample sequenced in a study of blood T cell repertoires in COVID-19. Assay used: immunoSEQ multiplex PCR; TCRdb lists only in-frame clones, some missing. The table shows 270,000 or so clones, with approximately 89% occurring only once. The sample comprised peripheral blood. Receptors were obtained from a woman in her 30s with COVID-19, enrolled during active disease.

The J gene is TRBJ2-5, the V gene TRBV19; TRBD2 aligns across 10 bases. CDR3 length: 18 residues. Germline CDR1 is LNHDA and CDR2 is SQIVND (reference sequence). Trimming removed 0 bases from V and 5 bases from J; junction bases left unmatched: 12. The CDR3 DNA sequence: TGTGCCAGTAGTATAGAAAAAGGCACTAGCGGGGTGATGGAGACCCAGTACTTC. Residues: CASSIEKGTSGVMETQYF. The whole variable domain, filled in from reference TRBV19 and TRBJ2-5, reads DGGITQSPKYLFRKEGQNVTLSCEQNLNHDAMYWYRQDPGQGLRLIYYSQIVNDFQKGDIAEGYSVSREKKESFPLTVTSAQKNPTAFYLCASSIEKGTSGVMETQYFGPGTRLLVL.

The CDR3 loop is CASSYGGAGQPQHF. The CDR3 nucleotides are TGTGCCAGCAGTTATGGGGGCGCGGGTCAGCCCCAGCATTTT. The genes are TRBV6-5 and TRBJ1-5; D is perhaps TRBD1 (6 bases). Trimming took 3 bases from V and 6 from J, leaving 12 bases between them. The CDR3 contains 14 residues. From germline, CDR1 is MNHEY and CDR2 SVGAGI.

The chain couples TRBV6-5 to TRBJ2-5; possible D gene TRBD1, 6 bases. This CDR3 has 11 amino acids. Per germline, CDR1 MNHEY and CDR2 SVGAGI. Trimming pared 9 bases from V and 2 bases from J, leaving 7 bases between. Here the CDR3 DNA reads TGTGCCAGTAGGGGGCAAGAGACCCAGTACTTC. Its translation is CASRGQETQYF.

DNA of the CDR3: TGTGCCAGCAGCTTGACAGGGAGTATTAGCTACACCTTC. Its translation: CASSLTGSISYTF. The chain couples TRBV13 to TRBJ1-2; 7 bases fit TRBD1. Trimming at V came to 3 bases and at J to 9 bases, leaving 7 bases not matched to a gene. This CDR3 is built from 13 residues. The germline V gene has CDR1 PRHDT and CDR2 FYEKMQ (reference sequence).

This chain uses TRBV29-1 with TRBJ1-5; D is unresolved. Deletions cut 4 bases from V and 2 bases from J, with 18 bases between. The germline V gene encodes CDR1 SQVTM and CDR2 ANQGSEA. This CDR3 has 16 amino acids. The CDR3 is CSVGKEANMGNQPQHF. CDR3 DNA sequence: TGCAGCGTTGGTAAAGAAGCGAATATGGGCAATCAGCCCCAGCATTTT.

This chain uses TRBV27 with TRBJ1-4; TRBD1 aligns across 10 bases. CDR3 length equals 15 residues. The germline CDR1 and CDR2 sequences are MNHEY and SMNVEV (reference sequence). V was pared by 5 bases and J by 4 bases, with 4 bases of the junction left unmatched. The CDR3 region is CASSPWDRGNEKLFF. CDR3 bases: TGTGCCAGCAGTCCGTGGGACAGGGGTAATGAAAAACTGTTTTTT.

In nucleotides, the CDR3 is TGCGCCAGCAGCTTGGGTGCGGCAGCCCTCATGAACACTGAAGCTTTCTTT. Translating gives CASSLGAAALMNTEAFF. V usage is TRBV5-1 and J usage is TRBJ1-1; no firm D call. Germline V lookup: CDR1 SGHRS, CDR2 YFSETQ. V gave up 0 bases and J gave up 0 bases, with 15 bases separating them. This CDR3 is built from 17 residues.

This clone was seen just once. The sample holds other DNA sequences that translate to the same CDR3. The chain is built from TRBV30 and TRBJ1-1, with D unresolved. Germline CDR1 GTSNPN, CDR2 SVGIG (reference sequence). The CDR3 is 11 residues long. V lost 4 bases and J lost 1, with 4 bases in between. CDR3 nucleotide sequence: TGTGCCTGGAATAGGAACACTGAAGCTTTCTTT. The encoded protein is CAWNRNTEAFF. The whole variable domain, remainder taken from reference TRBV30 and TRBJ1-1, is SQTIHQWPATLVQPVGSPLSLECTVEGTSNPNLYWYRQAAGRGLQLLFYSVGIGQISSEVPQNLSASRPQDRQFILSSKKLLLSDSGFYLCAWNRNTEAFFGQGTRLTVV.

The rearrangement uses TRBV5-4 and TRBJ1-1, with D perhaps matching TRBD1 (6 bases). V dropped 9 bases and J dropped 4 bases, with 13 bases sitting between them. The CDR3 length is 12 residues. The germline gives CDR1 SGHNT, CDR2 YYREEE (reference sequence). The CDR3 DNA sequence: TGTGCCATCCTAACAGGGAGCACTGAAGCTTTCTTT. The encoded protein is CAILTGSTEAFF. Full variable domain (rest looked up from reference TRBV5-4 and TRBJ1-1): ETGVTQSPTHLIKTRGQQVTLRCSSQSGHNTVSWYQQALGQGPQFIFQYYREEENGRGNFPPRFSGLQFPNYSSELNVNALELDDSALYLCAILTGSTEAFFGQGTRLTVV.

The chain links TRBV5-6 to TRBJ1-2, with 10 bases aligning to TRBD1. The CDR3 contains 16 residues. Trimming removed 2 bases from V and 8 bases from J; junction bases left unmatched: 12. The germline gives CDR1 SGHDT, CDR2 YYEEEE. The CDR3 coding sequence is TGTGCCAGCAGCTTAATACAGACCGACAGGGGGCAAGGCTACACCTTC. This gives the protein CASSLIQTDRGQGYTF.

V usage is TRBV7-2 and J usage is TRBJ1-1; 7 bases agree with TRBD1. Trimming at V came to 2 bases and at J to 4 bases, leaving 1 base not matched to a gene. Germline V lookup: CDR1 SGHTA, CDR2 FQGNSA. This CDR3 region has 13 residues. CDR3 protein: CASSLQGVTEAFF. In DNA, the CDR3 is TGTGCCAGCAGCTTACAGGGGGTCACTGAAGCTTTCTTT.